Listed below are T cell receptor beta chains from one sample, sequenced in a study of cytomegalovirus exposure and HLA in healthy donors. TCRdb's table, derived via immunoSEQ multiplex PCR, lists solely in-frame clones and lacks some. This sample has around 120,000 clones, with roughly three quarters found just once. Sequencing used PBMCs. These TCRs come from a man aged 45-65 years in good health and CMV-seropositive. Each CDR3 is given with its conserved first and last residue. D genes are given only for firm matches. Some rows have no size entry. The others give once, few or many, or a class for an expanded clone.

CDR3 protein: CASSVVGTSLNEQFF; CDR3 DNA: TGTGCCAGCAGCGTAGTCGGGACTAGCTTAAATGAGCAGTTCTTC; D gene: TRBD2; clone size: NA; V gene: TRBV9; J gene: TRBJ2-1
CDR3 protein: CASRTDRGTYEQYF; CDR3 DNA: TGTGCCAGCAGGACGGACAGGGGGACCTACGAGCAGTACTTC; D gene: TRBD1; clone size: few; V gene: TRBV5-4; J gene: TRBJ2-7
CDR3 protein: CASSLDRYSGNTIYF; CDR3 DNA: TGTGCCAGCTCTCTGGACAGGTACTCTGGAAACACCATATATTTT; D gene: TRBD1; clone size: few; V gene: TRBV18; J gene: TRBJ1-3
CDR3 protein: CASMGAGSYYEQYF; CDR3 DNA: TGTGCCAGCATGGGAGCGGGGAGCTACTACGAGCAGTACTTC; D gene: TRBD2; clone size: NA; V gene: TRBV28; J gene: TRBJ2-7
CDR3 protein: CASSFRGGRDNEQFF; CDR3 DNA: TGTGCCAGCAGCTTCCGGGGGGGCCGGGACAATGAGCAGTTCTTC; D gene: TRBD2; clone size: NA; V gene: TRBV7-8; J gene: TRBJ2-1
CDR3 protein: CARDSQRDGLTEAFF; CDR3 DNA: TGTGCCAGGGACAGTCAACGGGACGGACTCACTGAAGCTTTCTTT; D gene: NA; clone size: NA; V gene: TRBV2; J gene: TRBJ1-1
CDR3 protein: CASSLAPQGGTEAFF; CDR3 DNA: TGTGCCAGCAGCTTAGCTCCGCAGGGTGGGACTGAAGCTTTCTTT; D gene: NA; clone size: few; V gene: TRBV7-2; J gene: TRBJ1-1
CDR3 protein: CASSGGAWRTDTQYF; CDR3 DNA: TGTGCCAGCAGCGGGGGGGCTTGGAGGACAGATACGCAGTATTTT; D gene: NA; clone size: NA; V gene: TRBV21-1; J gene: TRBJ2-3
CDR3 protein: CASSLTGTEPYEQYF; CDR3 DNA: TGTGCCAGCAGTCTTACCGGGACAGAACCCTACGAGCAGTACTTC; D gene: TRBD1; clone size: NA; V gene: TRBV2; J gene: TRBJ2-7
CDR3 protein: CASSSSGQGGEQYF; CDR3 DNA: TGTGCCAGCAGCTCGAGTGGACAGGGGGGCGAGCAGTACTTC; D gene: TRBD1; clone size: NA; V gene: TRBV7-9; J gene: TRBJ2-7
CDR3 protein: CASSPSTDNTQYF; CDR3 DNA: TGTGCCAGCTCCCCGAGCACCGATAATACGCAGTATTTT; D gene: NA; clone size: NA; V gene: TRBV18; J gene: TRBJ2-3
CDR3 protein: CASSPTGTGGAQPQHF; CDR3 DNA: TGCGCCAGCAGCCCTACCGGGACAGGGGGCGCTCAGCCCCAGCATTTT; D gene: TRBD1; clone size: once; V gene: TRBV5-1; J gene: TRBJ1-5
CDR3 protein: CASSLVFSLAGYNEQFF; CDR3 DNA: TGTGCCAGCAGCTTGGTTTTTAGCCTAGCGGGGTACAATGAGCAGTTCTTC; D gene: TRBD2; clone size: NA; V gene: TRBV5-6; J gene: TRBJ2-1
CDR3 protein: CASSDRDRDYGYTF; CDR3 DNA: TGTGCCAGCTCAGATCGGGACAGGGACTATGGCTACACCTTC; D gene: TRBD1; clone size: NA; V gene: TRBV6-4; J gene: TRBJ1-2
CDR3 protein: CASSELATYEQYF; CDR3 DNA: TGTGCCAGCAGTGAATTAGCGACCTACGAGCAGTACTTC; D gene: NA; clone size: NA; V gene: TRBV2; J gene: TRBJ2-7
CDR3 protein: CASSPAGGGYNEQFF; CDR3 DNA: TGTGCCAGCAGCCCAGCGGGAGGAGGGTACAATGAGCAGTTCTTC; D gene: TRBD2; clone size: NA; V gene: TRBV7-2; J gene: TRBJ2-1
CDR3 protein: CASRQRATYEQYF; CDR3 DNA: TGTGCCAGCAGGCAGCGGGCGACCTACGAGCAGTACTTC; D gene: NA; clone size: NA; V gene: TRBV27; J gene: TRBJ2-7
CDR3 protein: CASSESFGRGGELFF; CDR3 DNA: TGCGCCAGCAGTGAGTCGTTTGGCCGGGGCGGGGAGCTGTTTTTT; D gene: NA; clone size: NA; V gene: TRBV10-2; J gene: TRBJ2-2
CDR3 protein: CSVGDRGIGYEQYF; CDR3 DNA: TGCAGCGTGGGGGACAGGGGGATTGGCTACGAGCAGTACTTC; D gene: TRBD1; clone size: NA; V gene: TRBV29-1; J gene: TRBJ2-7
CDR3 protein: CASSLGGMNTGELFF; CDR3 DNA: TGTGCCAGCAGCTTAGGGGGCATGAACACCGGGGAGCTGTTTTTT; D gene: NA; clone size: NA; V gene: TRBV7-2; J gene: TRBJ2-2
CDR3 protein: CSADGLGGGTDTQYF; CDR3 DNA: TGCAGCGCCGACGGATTAGGGGGCGGCACAGATACGCAGTATTTT; D gene: TRBD1; clone size: NA; V gene: TRBV29-1; J gene: TRBJ2-3
CDR3 protein: CASSSRGAGGSEQYF; CDR3 DNA: TGTGCCAGCAGTTCCCGAGGGGCAGGGGGAAGCGAGCAGTACTTC; D gene: TRBD1; clone size: NA; V gene: TRBV6-6; J gene: TRBJ2-7
CDR3 protein: CASSISFTGATYGYTF; CDR3 DNA: TGTGCCAGTAGTATATCCTTCACAGGGGCTACCTATGGCTACACCTTC; D gene: TRBD1; clone size: NA; V gene: TRBV19; J gene: TRBJ1-2
CDR3 protein: CASSQGNQETQYF; CDR3 DNA: TGTGCCAGCAGTCAGGGAAATCAAGAGACCCAGTACTTC; D gene: NA; clone size: NA; V gene: TRBV6-5; J gene: TRBJ2-5
CDR3 protein: CASSRPGLAVYEQYF; CDR3 DNA: TGTGCCAGCTCACGCCCGGGACTAGCGGTATACGAGCAGTACTTC; D gene: TRBD2; clone size: NA; V gene: TRBV18; J gene: TRBJ2-7
CDR3 protein: CASSLMGQGLDEQFF; CDR3 DNA: TGTGCCAGCAGTTTAATGGGACAGGGGTTGGATGAGCAGTTCTTC; D gene: TRBD1; clone size: NA; V gene: TRBV27; J gene: TRBJ2-1
CDR3 protein: CASSLGTGGWTSGLYEQYF; CDR3 DNA: TGTGCCAGCAGTCTCGGGACAGGGGGATGGACTAGCGGCCTCTACGAGCAGTACTTC; D gene: NA; clone size: NA; V gene: TRBV28; J gene: TRBJ2-7
CDR3 protein: CASSLQVLAYEQYF; CDR3 DNA: TGTGCCAGTAGTCTTCAAGTATTGGCATACGAGCAGTACTTC; D gene: NA; clone size: once; V gene: TRBV19; J gene: TRBJ2-7
CDR3 protein: CASSSRTGGYEQYF; CDR3 DNA: TGTGCCAGCAGCTCTAGGACAGGGGGCTACGAGCAGTACTTC; D gene: TRBD1; clone size: NA; V gene: TRBV11-3; J gene: TRBJ2-7
CDR3 protein: CASSRTGPTYGYTF; CDR3 DNA: TGTGCCAGCTCCCGGACAGGCCCTACCTATGGCTACACCTTC; D gene: TRBD1; clone size: NA; V gene: TRBV6-5; J gene: TRBJ1-2
CDR3 protein: CASSIVLAGPYEQYF; CDR3 DNA: TGTGCCAGTAGTATTGTGCTAGCGGGACCCTACGAGCAGTACTTC; D gene: TRBD2; clone size: NA; V gene: TRBV19; J gene: TRBJ2-7
CDR3 protein: CASSLLARDTQYF; CDR3 DNA: TGTGCCAGCAGTCTCTTAGCGAGGGATACGCAGTATTTT; D gene: NA; clone size: few; V gene: TRBV6-9; J gene: TRBJ2-3
CDR3 protein: CASSLGQGNSGANVLTF; CDR3 DNA: TGTGCCAGCAGCTTGGGACAGGGGAACTCTGGGGCCAACGTCCTGACTTTC; D gene: TRBD1; clone size: NA; V gene: TRBV7-6; J gene: TRBJ2-6
CDR3 protein: CASSYSRRGPDNEQFF; CDR3 DNA: TGTGCCAGCAGTTACTCGAGGCGGGGGCCTGACAATGAGCAGTTCTTC; D gene: NA; clone size: NA; V gene: TRBV6-6; J gene: TRBJ2-1
CDR3 protein: CASSPQGVGETQYF; CDR3 DNA: TGTGCCAGCAGCCCGCAGGGGGTGGGGGAGACCCAGTACTTC; D gene: TRBD1; clone size: few; V gene: TRBV7-2; J gene: TRBJ2-5
CDR3 protein: CASSLGTAISEAFF; CDR3 DNA: TGTGCCAGCAGCCTAGGGACAGCAATATCTGAAGCTTTCTTT; D gene: TRBD1; clone size: NA; V gene: TRBV5-5; J gene: TRBJ1-1
CDR3 protein: CASSIVPGGYGYTF; CDR3 DNA: TGTGCCAGTAGTATAGTTCCAGGGGGCTATGGCTACACCTTC; D gene: TRBD1; clone size: once; V gene: TRBV19; J gene: TRBJ1-2
CDR3 protein: CASSAKGLRGKLFF; CDR3 DNA: TGTGCCAGCAGTGCGAAAGGCTTGCGGGGGAAACTGTTTTTT; D gene: NA; clone size: once; V gene: TRBV25-1; J gene: TRBJ1-4
CDR3 protein: CASSSPHDITYEQYF; CDR3 DNA: TGTGCCAGCAGCTCGCCACACGACATAACCTACGAGCAGTACTTC; D gene: NA; clone size: NA; V gene: TRBV5-6; J gene: TRBJ2-7
CDR3 protein: CASSFEDTNTGELFF; CDR3 DNA: TGTGCCAGCAGCTTTGAGGACACCAACACCGGGGAGCTGTTTTTT; D gene: NA; clone size: NA; V gene: TRBV11-2; J gene: TRBJ2-2
CDR3 protein: CASISRDIDTGELFF; CDR3 DNA: TGTGCCAGCATCTCCCGGGACATAGACACCGGGGAGCTGTTTTTT; D gene: NA; clone size: NA; V gene: TRBV2; J gene: TRBJ2-2
CDR3 protein: CASSYLTGDATEAFF; CDR3 DNA: TGTGCCAGCAGTTACTTAACAGGGGACGCCACTGAAGCTTTCTTT; D gene: TRBD1; clone size: NA; V gene: TRBV27; J gene: TRBJ1-1
CDR3 protein: CACGDDLYGYTF; CDR3 DNA: TGTGCCTGCGGGGACGACCTCTATGGCTACACCTTC; D gene: NA; clone size: NA; V gene: TRBV6-1; J gene: TRBJ1-2
CDR3 protein: CASSRDGTGNGYTF; CDR3 DNA: TGTGCCAGCTCACGGGACGGGACAGGGAATGGCTACACCTTC; D gene: TRBD1; clone size: NA; V gene: TRBV18; J gene: TRBJ1-2
CDR3 protein: CASSLRGRGYGYTF; CDR3 DNA: TGTGCCAGCAGTTTAAGGGGGCGGGGCTATGGCTACACCTTC; D gene: TRBD1; clone size: NA; V gene: TRBV28; J gene: TRBJ1-2
CDR3 protein: CASSQDIAGGRYEQYF; CDR3 DNA: TGTGCCAGCAGCCAAGATATAGCGGGAGGACGCTACGAGCAGTACTTC; D gene: TRBD2; clone size: few; V gene: TRBV14; J gene: TRBJ2-7
CDR3 protein: CASSLSPGSTAFF; CDR3 DNA: TGTGCCAGCAGCTTATCGCCAGGCAGTACAGCTTTCTTT; D gene: NA; clone size: NA; V gene: TRBV11-2; J gene: TRBJ1-1
CDR3 protein: CASSRSGTGGWGGYGYTF; CDR3 DNA: TGTGCCAGCAGCCGGTCCGGGACAGGGGGCTGGGGTGGCTATGGCTACACCTTC; D gene: TRBD1; clone size: NA; V gene: TRBV7-6; J gene: TRBJ1-2
CDR3 protein: CASSFTGTYYNEQFF; CDR3 DNA: TGTGCCAGCAGCTTTACCGGGACTTATTACAATGAGCAGTTCTTC; D gene: NA; clone size: NA; V gene: TRBV7-2; J gene: TRBJ2-1